This entry describes one T cell receptor (beta chain). No antigen is known for it. From germline, CDR1 is SGHRS and CDR2 YFSETQ. This CDR3 region has 15 residues. Trimming took 1 base from V and 10 from J, leaving 18 bases between them. Unsorted PBMC replicate PCRs used roughly 300 ng DNA, tens of thousands of T cell genomes. Only in-frame clones appear in the TCRdb table, and some are missing; sequencing was by immunoSEQ multiplex PCR. Of approximately 500,000 clones in the sample, 79% are singletons; the top ten hold roughly 13%. The sample is drawn from a study of shared clonotypes between healthy human individuals. All the donors were Caucasian adults who lived in Nashville, Tennessee. With unsorted samples, genomic DNA was obtained from some 100 million PBMCs. Overall study results and limits: Researchers sampled only blood; tissue repertoires likely differ.

This chain connects TRBV5-1 to TRBJ2-1; perhaps TRBD1 as D (7 bases). The source material was PBMCs. This receptor was obtained from a woman in her thirties or forties in good health. Some clones in this sample may be carry-over from other donors' samples. The CDR3 DNA is TGCGCCAGCAGCTTGAAGGCAGGGGGAGGAACGGAGCAGTTCTTC. Translated: CASSLKAGGGTEQFF.